The present entry profiles one TCR beta chain with its context. This record comes from a study of CD8+ T cells in alopecia areata. TCR sequencing used cDNA made by reverse transcription of extracted RNA. Libraries were prepared by immunoSEQ multiplex PCR; TCRdb keeps only in-frame clonotypes and omits some of them. The sample yields hundreds of thousands of clones, 58% seen once. Treatment noted: oral pan-JAK inhibitor, 5-10 mg twice daily. Alopecia areata patients gave lesional scalp punch biopsies and peripheral blood samples. Germline assignment: CDR1 SNHLY and CDR2 FYNNEI. The CDR3 extends over 15 amino acids. The V and J ends lost 5 bases and 2 bases respectively, with 12 bases between them.

The chain is built from TRBV2 and TRBJ2-2; D perhaps matches TRBD2 (5 bases). Sequencing used CD4+ T cells sorted from blood, obtained at week 24, from a patient treated with tofacitinib. This TCR derives from a human donor with alopecia areata. CDR3 sequence (DNA): TGTGCCAGCAGTCGAGGGCACACCAACACCGGGGAGCTGTTTTTT. It specifies CASSRGHTNTGELFF.